This paragraph covers one T cell receptor (beta chain) sequence. Its cognate antigen is unknown. The sample belongs to a study of glioma-infiltrating T cells. Study-wide results and limits: Above-expected tissue-blood divergence occurred in all gliomas, most in low-grade ones.

The CDR3 contains 15 residues. The V segment lost 7 bases and the J segment 5 bases; nucleotides outside the gene matches: 10. From germline, CDR1 is MNHEY and CDR2 SVGEGT. Using RNA template, CDR3s of TCR alpha and beta were amplified with iRepertoire arm-PCR. One-step reverse transcription and amplification started from approximately 100-400 ng of tissue mRNA or PBMC total RNA. Via MiXCR, TCRdb re-called the multiplex PCR reads, giving one row per CDR3 protein. The sample has about 94,000 distinct CDR3 sequences; 23% are singletons. Sequences were obtained from glioma tissue, nonneoplastic brain tissue, or PBMCs (not recorded which). The receptor was derived from a human donor with low-grade glioma or glioblastoma, undergoing nonglioma brain surgery, or in good health (not recorded which). The rearrangement uses TRBV6-2 or TRBV6-3 and TRBJ2-7; 11 positions agree with TRBD2. In DNA form, the CDR3 reads TGTGCCAGCACCCGGACTAGCGGGTTCTACAACGAGCAGTACTTC. Protein product: CASTRTSGFYNEQYF.